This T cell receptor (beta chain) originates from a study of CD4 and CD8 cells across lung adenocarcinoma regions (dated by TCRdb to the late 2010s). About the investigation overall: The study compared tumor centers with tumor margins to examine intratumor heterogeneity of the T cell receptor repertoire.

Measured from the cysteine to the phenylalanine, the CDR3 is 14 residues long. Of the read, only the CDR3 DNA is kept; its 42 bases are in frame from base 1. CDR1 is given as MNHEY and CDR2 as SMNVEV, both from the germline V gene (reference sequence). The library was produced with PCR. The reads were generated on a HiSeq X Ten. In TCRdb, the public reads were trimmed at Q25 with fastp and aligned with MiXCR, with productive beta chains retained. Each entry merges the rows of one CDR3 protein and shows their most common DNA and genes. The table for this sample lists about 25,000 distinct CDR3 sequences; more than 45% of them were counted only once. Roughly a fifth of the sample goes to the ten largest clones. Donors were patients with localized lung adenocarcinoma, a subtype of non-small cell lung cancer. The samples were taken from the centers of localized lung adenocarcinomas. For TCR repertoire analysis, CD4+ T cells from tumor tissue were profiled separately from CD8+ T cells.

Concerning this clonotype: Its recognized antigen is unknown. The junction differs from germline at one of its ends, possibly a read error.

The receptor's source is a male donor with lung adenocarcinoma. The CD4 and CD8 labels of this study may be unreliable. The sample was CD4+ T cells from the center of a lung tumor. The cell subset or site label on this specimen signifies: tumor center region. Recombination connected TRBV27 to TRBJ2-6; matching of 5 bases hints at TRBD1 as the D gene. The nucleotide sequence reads TGTGCCAGCAGCCTTTCCAGTGGGGCCAACATCCTGTATTTC. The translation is CASSLSSGANILYF.